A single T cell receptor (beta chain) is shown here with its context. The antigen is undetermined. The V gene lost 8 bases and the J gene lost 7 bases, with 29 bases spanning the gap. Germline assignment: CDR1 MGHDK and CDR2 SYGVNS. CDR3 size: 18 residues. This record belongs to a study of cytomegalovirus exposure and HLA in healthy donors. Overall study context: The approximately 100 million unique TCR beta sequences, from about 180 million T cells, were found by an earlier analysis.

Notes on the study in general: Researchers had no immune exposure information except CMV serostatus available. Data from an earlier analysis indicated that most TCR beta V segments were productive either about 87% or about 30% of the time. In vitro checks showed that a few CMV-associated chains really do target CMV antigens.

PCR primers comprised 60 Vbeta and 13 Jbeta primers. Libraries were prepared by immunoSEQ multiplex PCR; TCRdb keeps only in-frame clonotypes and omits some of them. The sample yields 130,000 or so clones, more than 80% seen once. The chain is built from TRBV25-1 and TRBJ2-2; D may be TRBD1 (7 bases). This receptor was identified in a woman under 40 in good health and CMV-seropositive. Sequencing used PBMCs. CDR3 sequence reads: CASGPLWGSGPGGGELFF. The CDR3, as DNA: TGTGCCAGCGGGCCTCTTTGGGGTAGCGGACCAGGGGGCGGGGAGCTGTTTTTT.